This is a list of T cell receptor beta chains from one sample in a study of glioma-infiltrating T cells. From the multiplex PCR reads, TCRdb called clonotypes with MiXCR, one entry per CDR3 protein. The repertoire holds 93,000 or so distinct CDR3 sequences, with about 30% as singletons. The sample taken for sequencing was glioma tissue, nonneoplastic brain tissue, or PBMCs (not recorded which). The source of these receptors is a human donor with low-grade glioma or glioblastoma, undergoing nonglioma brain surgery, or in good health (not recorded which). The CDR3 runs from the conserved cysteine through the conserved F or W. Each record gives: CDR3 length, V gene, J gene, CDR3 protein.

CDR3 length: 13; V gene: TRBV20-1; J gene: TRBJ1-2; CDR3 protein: CSAREGQLTSDTF
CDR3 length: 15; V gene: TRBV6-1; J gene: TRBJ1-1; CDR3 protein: CASRYNPDRATEAFF
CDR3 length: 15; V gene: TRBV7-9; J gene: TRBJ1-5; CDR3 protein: CASSLARGDNQPQHF
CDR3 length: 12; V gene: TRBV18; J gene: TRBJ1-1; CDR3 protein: CASSPIGTEAFF
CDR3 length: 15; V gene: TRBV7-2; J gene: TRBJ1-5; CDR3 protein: CASSLGGEGFQPQHF
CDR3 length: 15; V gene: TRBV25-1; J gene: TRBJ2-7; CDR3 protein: CASSLSGTSSYEQYF
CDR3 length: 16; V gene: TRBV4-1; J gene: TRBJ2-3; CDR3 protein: CASSQVGRGFTDTQYF
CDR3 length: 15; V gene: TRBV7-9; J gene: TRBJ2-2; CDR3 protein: CASSPSTGSGGELFF
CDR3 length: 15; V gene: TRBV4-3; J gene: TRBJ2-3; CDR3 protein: CASSQDRLVGTTQYF
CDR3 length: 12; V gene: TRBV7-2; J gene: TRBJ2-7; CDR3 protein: CASSQGGYEQYF
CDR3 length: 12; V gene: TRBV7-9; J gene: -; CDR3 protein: CASSSQQDTQHF
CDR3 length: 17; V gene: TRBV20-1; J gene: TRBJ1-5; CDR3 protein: CSARVQGSGMSNQPQHF
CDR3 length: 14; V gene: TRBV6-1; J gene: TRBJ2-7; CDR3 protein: CASSMGQGGYEQYF
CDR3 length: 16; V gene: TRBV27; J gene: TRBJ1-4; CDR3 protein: CASSRKTNSMPEKLFF
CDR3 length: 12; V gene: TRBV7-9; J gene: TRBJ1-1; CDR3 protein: CASSPDGTEAFF
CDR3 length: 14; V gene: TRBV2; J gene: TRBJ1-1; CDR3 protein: CASILLRGNTEAFF
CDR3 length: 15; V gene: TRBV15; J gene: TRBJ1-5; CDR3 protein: CATSRDGRGGQPQHF
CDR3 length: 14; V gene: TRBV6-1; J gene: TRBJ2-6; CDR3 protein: CASSRGGGANVLTF
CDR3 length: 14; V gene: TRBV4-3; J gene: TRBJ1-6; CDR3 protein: CASSRLTENSPLHF
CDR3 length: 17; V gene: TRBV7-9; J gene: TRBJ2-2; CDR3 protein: CASSFSGTSGNTGELFF
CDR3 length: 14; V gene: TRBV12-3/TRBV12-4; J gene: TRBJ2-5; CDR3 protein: CASRTGGFQETQYF
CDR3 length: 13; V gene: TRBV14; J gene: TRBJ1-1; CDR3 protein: CASSQGVVTEAFF
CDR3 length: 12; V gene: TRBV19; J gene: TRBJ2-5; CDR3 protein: CASSNPGETQYF